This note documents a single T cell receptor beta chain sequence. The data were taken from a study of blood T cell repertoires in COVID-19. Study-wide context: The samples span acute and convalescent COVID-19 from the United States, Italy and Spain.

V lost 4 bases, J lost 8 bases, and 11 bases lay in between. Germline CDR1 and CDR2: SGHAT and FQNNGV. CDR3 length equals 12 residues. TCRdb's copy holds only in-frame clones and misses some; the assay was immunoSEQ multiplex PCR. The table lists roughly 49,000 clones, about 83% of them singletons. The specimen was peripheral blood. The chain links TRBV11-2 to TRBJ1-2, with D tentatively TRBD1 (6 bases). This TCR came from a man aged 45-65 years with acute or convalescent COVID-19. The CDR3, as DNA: TGTGCCAGCAGCTCCTACAGGGACGGCTACACCTTC. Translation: CASSSYRDGYTF.